The 19 T cell receptor beta chains listed next were all sequenced from one sample in a study of sequential checkpoint blockade in melanoma. Noted treatment: randomized to nivolumab then ipilimumab (arm A) or the reverse (arm B). Profiling relied on immunoSEQ multiplex PCR, and the TCRdb table lists in-frame clones only, not all of them. The table has about 22,000 clones, about two thirds seen once; the top ten hold around 19%. Sequencing used CD8+ T cells sorted from blood (inferred from file names), obtained from a patient given nivolumab and ipilimumab in sequence. Every receptor here comes from a human donor with melanoma.

This clone was observed a few times. The chain joins TRBV7-9 to TRBJ2-1; TRBD2 matches 10 bases. J was trimmed by 5 bases and V by 2 bases; bases with no gene match: 6. Germline V gene lookup returns CDR1 SEHNR and CDR2 FQNEAQ (reference sequence). The CDR3 length is 16 residues. The DNA for the CDR3 is TGTGCCAGCAGCTTAACTGTAGCGGGGGGCCACAATGAGCAGTTCTTC. It encodes CASSLTVAGGHNEQFF.

V is TRBV9 and J is TRBJ2-5; 7 nucleotides match TRBD1. Germline V gives CDR1 SGDLS, CDR2 YYNGEE. V was pared by 3 bases and J by 1 base, with 3 bases of the junction left unmatched. The CDR3 covers 14 residues. The CDR3 loop reads CASSEGQLQETQYF. CDR3 DNA: TGTGCCAGCAGCGAGGGACAGCTCCAAGAGACCCAGTACTTC. Complete variable domain (other parts from reference TRBV9 and TRBJ2-5): DSGVTQTPKHLITATGQRVTLRCSPRSGDLSVYWYQQSLDQGLQFLIQYYNGEERAKGNILERFSAQQFPDLHSELNLSSLELGDSALYFCASSEGQLQETQYFGPGTRLLVL.

This clone was counted between two and nine times. Written as DNA, the CDR3 is TGTGCCAGCAGGCCTCTCGCGGGGGGTAACAATGAGCAGTTCTTC. Translating it yields CASRPLAGGNNEQFF. J is TRBJ2-1 and V is TRBV5-8; TRBD2 aligns across 8 bases. Germline CDR1 and CDR2: SGHTS and YDEGEE. This CDR3 is built from 15 residues. Trimming at V came to 5 bases and at J to 5 bases, leaving 9 bases not matched to a gene.

This clone was seen more than once but under ten times. This rearrangement joins TRBV6-1 to TRBJ2-5; TRBD2 is a possible D gene (5 bases). V was pared by 6 bases and J by 3 bases, with 17 bases between. Germline V gene data show CDR1 as MNHNS and CDR2 as SASEGT. The CDR3 runs to 15 residues. The CDR3 DNA is TGTGCCAGCAGGGTCCCGTGGACTGAGGAAGAGACCCAGTACTTC. It codes for CASRVPWTEEETQYF.

The chain combines TRBV2 with TRBJ2-3; possible D gene TRBD1, 5 bases. Germline CDR1 SNHLY, CDR2 FYNNEI. Trimming stripped 2 bases from V and 2 bases from J, with 11 bases between. The CDR3 totals 15 residues. CDR3 loop: CASSESRTNTDTQYF. The CDR3 DNA follows: TGTGCCAGCAGTGAAAGCCGGACAAACACAGATACGCAGTATTTT.

This chain joins TRBV9 and TRBJ2-1, with TRBD1 identical over 8 bases. This CDR3 region has 12 residues. The germline gives CDR1 SGDLS, CDR2 YYNGEE. Germline trimming cut 3 bases from V and 14 bases from J; bases unmatched to any gene: 7. The CDR3: CASSERTGTEFF. CDR3 coding DNA: TGTGCCAGCAGCGAGCGGACAGGGACGGAGTTCTTC. Looking up the rest from reference TRBV9 and TRBJ2-1 gives the full variable domain: DSGVTQTPKHLITATGQRVTLRCSPRSGDLSVYWYQQSLDQGLQFLIQYYNGEERAKGNILERFSAQQFPDLHSELNLSSLELGDSALYFCASSERTGTEFFGPGTRLTVL.

The chain is built from TRBV7-3 and TRBJ1-6; TRBD1 aligns across 10 bases. The length of the CDR3 is 21 residues. Germline trimming cut 1 base from V and 11 bases from J; bases unmatched to any gene: 23. Germline-derived CDR1 and CDR2 are SGHTA and FQGTGA. CDR3 sequence: CASSLIRIKPETGGPLAPLHF. The CDR3 DNA reads as TGTGCCAGCAGCTTAATCCGGATTAAACCGGAGACAGGGGGCCCTTTGGCACCCCTCCACTTT.

On this clone itself: The same CDR3 also results from other DNA sequences found in this sample. V gene TRBV5-1 combines with J gene TRBJ2-1, with 10 bases identical to TRBD2. The length of the CDR3 is 15 residues. Germline trimming cut 3 bases from V and 4 bases from J; bases unmatched to any gene: 4. The V gene's germline CDR1 is SGHRS and CDR2 YFSETQ. CDR3 DNA: TGCGCCAGCAGCTCCGGACTAGCGGAGTACAATGAGCAGTTCTTC. Translated: CASSSGLAEYNEQFF.

The chain uses TRBV28 and TRBJ2-7; TRBD1 aligns across 8 bases. Germline CDR1 MDHEN, CDR2 SYDVKM. Germline trimming cut 4 bases from V and 6 bases from J; bases unmatched to any gene: 17. This CDR3 region has 17 residues. In nucleotides, the CDR3 is TGTGCCAGCAGTTCAAGATGGAGGACAGGGCCCGGTGCCGAGCAGTACGTC. The encoded protein is CASSSRWRTGPGAEQYV.

The chain carries TRBV27 and TRBJ1-4; D is possibly TRBD1 (5 bases). CDR1 and CDR2 (germline): MNHEY, SMNVEV (reference sequence). The germline V and J ends were trimmed by 0 bases and 4 bases, with 6 bases remaining between them. This CDR3 is 14 amino acids long. The CDR3 sequence is CASSLSGLNEKLFF. The CDR3 nucleotides read TGTGCCAGCAGTTTATCGGGGCTTAATGAAAAACTGTTTTTT.

The chain links TRBV5-1 to TRBJ1-1; D gene ambiguous. V was shortened by 2 bases and J by 4 bases, with 9 bases between the two germline ends. Germline CDR1 is SGHRS and CDR2 is YFSETQ. This CDR3 is 13 amino acids long. The CDR3 nucleotides are TGCGCCAGCAGCTTAAATACGGGCACTGAAGCTTTCTTT. Translation gives CASSLNTGTEAFF. Full variable domain (remainder filled in from reference TRBV5-1 and TRBJ1-1): KAGVTQTPRYLIKTRGQQVTLSCSPISGHRSVSWYQQTPGQGLQFLFEYFSETQRNKGNFPGRFSGRQFSNSRSEMNVSTLELGDSALYLCASSLNTGTEAFFGQGTRLTVV.

This chain uses TRBV19 with TRBJ1-6; D not resolved. Trimming stripped 5 bases from V and 0 bases from J, with 8 bases between. The CDR3 runs to 15 residues. Germline CDR1 is LNHDA and CDR2 is SQIVND (reference sequence). CDR3 DNA sequence: TGTGCCAGTAGTTATGCGAGCTCCTATAATTCACCCCTCCACTTT. Translating it yields CASSYASSYNSPLHF.

The chain carries TRBV6-1 and TRBJ1-2, with TRBD1 matching 10 bases. Germline-derived CDR1 and CDR2 are MNHNS and SASEGT. J gave up 3 bases and V 7 bases, and 8 bases lay outside the gene matches. This CDR3 region has 15 residues. The CDR3 loop is CASTRLTGGYYGYTF. The CDR3 coding sequence is TGTGCCAGCACGCGATTGACAGGGGGCTACTATGGCTACACCTTC.

The chain links TRBV7-9 to TRBJ2-3, with D perhaps TRBD2 (7 bases). Per the germline V gene, CDR1 is SEHNR and CDR2 is FQNEAQ (reference sequence). V was trimmed by 5 bases and J by 1 base, leaving 22 bases between them. There are 18 residues in the CDR3. The CDR3 spells CASSHLIGGVGGTDTQYF. CDR3 in DNA: TGTGCCAGCAGCCACTTAATAGGGGGGGTCGGCGGCACAGATACGCAGTATTTT.

V is TRBV2 and J is TRBJ1-2, with D unresolved. The V end lost 3 bases, the J end lost 1 base, and 6 bases lay between the germline ends. Germline loops: CDR1 SNHLY, CDR2 FYNNEI. The CDR3 loop spans 13 amino acids. The CDR3 spells CASSDAGNYGYTF. The CDR3 coding sequence is TGTGCCAGCAGTGACGCGGGTAACTATGGCTACACCTTC.

A single count supports this clone. The chain joins TRBV7-9 to TRBJ2-3; maybe TRBD2 (7 bases). V dropped 4 bases and J dropped 5 bases, with 25 bases sitting between them. This CDR3 has 18 residues. Germline CDR1 reads SEHNR; CDR2 reads FQNEAQ (reference sequence). The DNA of the CDR3 is TGTGCCAGCAGCTCCGAAGGGGGGGGCAGGGTTCTCGTAGATACGCAGTATTTT. This encodes CASSSEGGGRVLVDTQYF.

V gene TRBV9 combines with J gene TRBJ2-2; the D is unclear. Per the germline V gene, CDR1 is SGDLS and CDR2 is YYNGEE. The CDR3 totals 14 residues. V was pared by 0 bases and J by 1 base, with 4 bases between. Written as DNA, the CDR3 is TGTGCCAGCAGCGTAGCCGGGAACACCGGGGAGCTGTTTTTT. Protein: CASSVAGNTGELFF.

This chain links TRBV28 with TRBJ2-7; D perhaps matches TRBD2 (6 bases). Germline V gene sequence: CDR1 MDHEN, CDR2 SYDVKM. CDR3 length: 16 amino acids. V dropped 5 bases and J dropped 3 bases, with 20 bases sitting between them. For the CDR3, the DNA is TGTGCCAGCAGTCCTCTTTATGGAGGGCAGGTCTACGAGCAGTACTTC. Residues: CASSPLYGGQVYEQYF.

The rearrangement links TRBV4-3 to TRBJ2-7; D is possibly TRBD2 (7 bases). The CDR3 consists of 15 residues. Trimming removed 0 bases at V and 4 bases at J, with 13 bases between. The V gene's germline CDR1 is LGHNA and CDR2 YSLEER. The CDR3 spells CASSQERGGGYEQYF. In DNA form, the CDR3 reads TGCGCCAGCAGCCAAGAGAGGGGGGGCGGTTACGAGCAGTACTTC.